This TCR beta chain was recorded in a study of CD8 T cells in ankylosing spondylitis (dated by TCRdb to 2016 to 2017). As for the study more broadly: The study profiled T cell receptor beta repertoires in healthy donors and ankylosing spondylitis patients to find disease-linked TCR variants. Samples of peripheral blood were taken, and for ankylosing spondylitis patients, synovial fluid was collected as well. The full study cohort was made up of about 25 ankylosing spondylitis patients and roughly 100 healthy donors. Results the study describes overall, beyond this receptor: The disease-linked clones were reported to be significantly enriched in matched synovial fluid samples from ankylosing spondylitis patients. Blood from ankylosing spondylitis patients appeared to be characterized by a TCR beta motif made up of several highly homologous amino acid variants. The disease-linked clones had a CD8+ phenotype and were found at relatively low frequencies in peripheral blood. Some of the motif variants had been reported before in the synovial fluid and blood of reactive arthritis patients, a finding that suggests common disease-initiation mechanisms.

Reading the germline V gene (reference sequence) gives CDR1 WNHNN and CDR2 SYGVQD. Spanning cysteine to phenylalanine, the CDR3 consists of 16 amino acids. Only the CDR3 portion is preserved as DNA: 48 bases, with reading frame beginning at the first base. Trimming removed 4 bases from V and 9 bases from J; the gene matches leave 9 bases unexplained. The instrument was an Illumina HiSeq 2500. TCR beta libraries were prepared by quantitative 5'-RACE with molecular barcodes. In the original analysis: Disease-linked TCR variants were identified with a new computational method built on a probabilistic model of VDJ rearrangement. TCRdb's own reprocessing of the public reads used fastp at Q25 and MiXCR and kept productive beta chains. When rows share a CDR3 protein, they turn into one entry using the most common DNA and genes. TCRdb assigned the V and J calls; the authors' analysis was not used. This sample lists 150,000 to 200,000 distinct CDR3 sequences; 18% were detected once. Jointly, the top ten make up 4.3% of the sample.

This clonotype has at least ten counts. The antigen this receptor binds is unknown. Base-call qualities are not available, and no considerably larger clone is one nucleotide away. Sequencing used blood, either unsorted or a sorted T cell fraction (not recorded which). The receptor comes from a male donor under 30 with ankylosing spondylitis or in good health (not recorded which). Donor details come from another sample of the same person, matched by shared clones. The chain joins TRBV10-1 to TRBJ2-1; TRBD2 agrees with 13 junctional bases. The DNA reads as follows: TGCGCCAGCAGTGTTCCCGGGACTAGCGGGAAGGGTGAGCAGTTCTTC. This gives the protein CASSVPGTSGKGEQFF.